Below, 10 T cell receptor beta chains from the same sample are listed, as sequenced in a study of blood T cell repertoires in COVID-19. Measured with immunoSEQ multiplex PCR; TCRdb has only the in-frame clones, and not every one. Of 50,000 to 75,000 clones in the sample, 91% were seen once. Sequenced input: peripheral blood. These receptors were taken from a human donor in a cohort sampled during active COVID-19.

This clone was seen only once. This rearrangement joins TRBV7-2 to TRBJ2-5, with unresolved D. This CDR3 contains 13 residues. Germline CDR1 is SGHTA and CDR2 is FQGNSA. With 2 bases removed from V and 4 bases from J, the gap between germline ends came to 8 bases. This chain's CDR3 is CASSLNGLETQYF. The CDR3 region has the DNA TGTGCCAGCAGCTTAAATGGCCTAGAGACCCAGTACTTC.

The chain combines TRBV12-3 or TRBV12-4 with TRBJ1-1; D uncertain. V shed 3 bases and J shed 11 bases, with 10 bases lying between them. The CDR3 is 11 residues long. The CDR3 reads CASSFGQPAFF. The CDR3 bases are TGTGCCAGCAGTTTTGGGCAGCCGGCTTTCTTT.

This clone showed up just a few times. The sample has other DNA sequences that encode this CDR3 too. This CDR3 is CASSLAGWGGYNEQFF. CDR3 in DNA: TGTGCCAGCAGCCTCGCCGGGTGGGGGGGCTACAATGAGCAGTTCTTC. This sequence joins TRBV7-9 and TRBJ2-1; 7 bases agree with TRBD2. Germline CDR1 and CDR2: SEHNR and FQNEAQ (reference sequence). The CDR3 contains 16 residues. V lost 5 bases, J lost 3 bases, and 10 bases stayed unmatched.

The chain couples TRBV2 to TRBJ2-3; D call uncertain. Germline V lookup: CDR1 SNHLY, CDR2 FYNNEI. This CDR3 region has 11 residues. Trimming left V 5 bases short and J 3 bases short, with 3 bases between. CDR3 nucleotide sequence: TGTGCCAGCAGTTATACAGATACGCAGTATTTT. Protein: CASSYTDTQYF.

The J gene is TRBJ1-5, the V gene TRBV19, with D possibly being TRBD1 (6 bases). V was shortened by 3 bases and J by 5 bases, with 11 bases between the two germline ends. Per germline, CDR1 LNHDA and CDR2 SQIVND (reference sequence). The CDR3 is made up of 14 amino acids. CDR3 amino acids: CASSIQQGHQPQHF. The CDR3, as DNA: TGTGCCAGTAGTATCCAACAGGGACATCAGCCCCAGCATTTT.

This clone was seen a single time. The chain links TRBV11-3 to TRBJ2-5; 14 bases line up with TRBD2. The CDR3 runs to 15 residues. The V and J ends lost 5 bases and 5 bases, in that order; junction bases with no gene match: 4. Germline loops: CDR1 SGHNT, CDR2 YENEEA. The CDR3 sequence is CASSRGLAGDETQYF. CDR3 sequence (DNA): TGTGCCAGCAGCCGGGGACTAGCGGGAGATGAGACCCAGTACTTC.

Only one count was recorded for this clone. J is TRBJ1-5 and V is TRBV2, with a weak D call TRBD1 (6 bases). The V end lost 7 bases, the J end lost 6 bases, and 16 bases lay between the germline ends. Germline lookup yields CDR1 SNHLY and CDR2 FYNNEI. There are 14 residues in the CDR3. The CDR3 here is CASTIGGGGQPQHF. The DNA of the CDR3 is TGTGCCAGCACCATAGGAGGGGGGGGTCAGCCCCAGCATTTT. The whole variable domain, filled in from reference TRBV2 and TRBJ1-5, reads EPEVTQTPSHQVTQMGQEVILRCVPISNHLYFYWYRQILGQKVEFLVSFYNNEISEKSEIFDDQFSVERPDGSNFTLKIRSTKLEDSAMYFCASTIGGGGQPQHFGDGTRLSIL.

The V gene is TRBV2, the J gene TRBJ2-7; 10 positions match TRBD1. Looked up from germline, CDR1 is SNHLY and CDR2 is FYNNEI. V dropped 0 bases and J dropped 3; count of bases not matched to a gene: 2. The CDR3 has 15 residues. Written as DNA, the CDR3 is TGTGCCAGCAGTGAAGCCGGGACAGGGGACTACGAGCAGTACTTC. Encoded protein: CASSEAGTGDYEQYF.

The chain employs TRBV24-1 and TRBJ1-5; a possible D gene is TRBD1 (6 bases). V gave up 2 bases and J gave up 0 bases, with 13 bases separating them. The length of the CDR3 is 17 residues. CDR1 KGHDR and CDR2 SFDVKD come from the germline V gene. The CDR3 nucleotides are TGTGCCACCAGTGATTCCCGACAGGTCTATAGCAATCAGCCCCAGCATTTT. It yields the protein CATSDSRQVYSNQPQHF.

The genes are TRBV5-1 and TRBJ2-2; weak D call: TRBD1 (6 bases). V was clipped by 4 bases and J by 4 bases, with 14 bases between them. Per germline, CDR1 SGHRS and CDR2 YFSETQ. The CDR3 runs to 15 residues. CDR3 protein: CASSPGTPGTGELFF. For the CDR3, the DNA is TGCGCCAGCAGCCCCGGGACACCTGGCACCGGGGAGCTGTTTTTT.